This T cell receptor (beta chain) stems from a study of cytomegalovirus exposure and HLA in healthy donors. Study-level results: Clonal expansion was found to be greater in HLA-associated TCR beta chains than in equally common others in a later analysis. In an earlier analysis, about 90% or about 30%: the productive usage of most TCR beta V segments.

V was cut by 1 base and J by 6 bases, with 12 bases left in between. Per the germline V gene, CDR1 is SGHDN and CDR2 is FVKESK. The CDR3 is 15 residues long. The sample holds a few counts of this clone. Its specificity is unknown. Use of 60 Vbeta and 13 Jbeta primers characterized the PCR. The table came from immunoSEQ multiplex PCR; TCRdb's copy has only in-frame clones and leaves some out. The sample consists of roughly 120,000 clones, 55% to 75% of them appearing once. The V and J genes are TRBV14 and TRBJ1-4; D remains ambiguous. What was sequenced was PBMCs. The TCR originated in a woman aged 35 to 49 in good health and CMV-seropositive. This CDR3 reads CASSQGAREDEKLFF. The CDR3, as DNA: TGTGCCAGCAGCCAAGGAGCCCGCGAAGATGAAAAACTGTTTTTT.